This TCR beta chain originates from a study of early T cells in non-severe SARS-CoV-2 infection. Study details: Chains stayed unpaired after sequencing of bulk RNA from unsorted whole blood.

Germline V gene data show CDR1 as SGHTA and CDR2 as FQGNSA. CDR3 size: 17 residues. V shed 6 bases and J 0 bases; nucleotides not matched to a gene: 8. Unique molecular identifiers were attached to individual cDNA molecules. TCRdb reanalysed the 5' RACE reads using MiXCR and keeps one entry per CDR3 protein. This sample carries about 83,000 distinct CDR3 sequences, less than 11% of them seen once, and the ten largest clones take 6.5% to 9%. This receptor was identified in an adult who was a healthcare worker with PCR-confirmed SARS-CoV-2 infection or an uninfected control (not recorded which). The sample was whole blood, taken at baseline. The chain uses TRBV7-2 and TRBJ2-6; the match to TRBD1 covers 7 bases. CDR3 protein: CASSLRGGYSGANVLTF. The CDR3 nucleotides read TGTGCCAGCAGTCTCAGAGGGGGCTACTCTGGGGCCAACGTCCTGACTTTC.